The 20 T cell receptor beta chains reported below all come from one sample, sequenced in a study of lymphopenia after photon versus proton radiotherapy. Method: immunoSEQ multiplex PCR; TCRdb's copy keeps in-frame clones and lacks some. The sample lists fewer than 50,000 clones, roughly 87% occurring once. The sequenced sample was peripheral blood, obtained from a patient treated with photon-based radiotherapy. These receptors came from a man between 40 and 49 years old with gastric cancer.

The V call is TRBV5-5, the J call TRBJ1-2; unclear D gene. This CDR3 has 13 amino acids. Trimming cost V 0 bases and J 4 bases, with 7 bases left between them. The germline V gene encodes CDR1 SGHKS and CDR2 YYEKEE (reference sequence). CDR3 in amino acids: CASSLDGSYGYTF. CDR3 bases: TGTGCCAGCAGCTTGGACGGGTCCTATGGCTACACCTTC.

The chain links TRBV7-2 to TRBJ1-6, with TRBD1 matching over 7 bases. V lost 1 base, J lost 8 bases, and 5 bases stayed unmatched. This CDR3 has 15 residues. CDR1 is SGHTA, CDR2 FQGNSA, per germline. The CDR3 DNA sequence: TGTGCCAGCAGCTTAGATGGGACAGAAGATTCACCCCTCCACTTT. It encodes CASSLDGTEDSPLHF. The full variable domain, with the rest looked up from reference TRBV7-2 and TRBJ1-6, is GAGVSQSPSNKVTEKGKDVELRCDPISGHTALYWYRQSLGQGLEFLIYFQGNSAPDKSGLPSDRFSAERTGGSVSTLTIQRTQQEDSAVYLCASSLDGTEDSPLHFGNGTRLTVT.

This chain uses TRBV18 with TRBJ1-2; weak D call: TRBD1 (6 bases). V shed 2 bases and J shed 0 bases, with 10 bases lying between them. Germline assignment: CDR1 KGHSH and CDR2 LQKENI. CDR3 length equals 15 residues. CDR3 nucleotides: TGTGCCAGCTCACCAAGGGGGGACGCTAACTATGGCTACACCTTC. Translation gives CASSPRGDANYGYTF.

This sequence joins TRBV6-1 and TRBJ2-3; D not certain. Looked up from germline, CDR1 is MNHNS and CDR2 is SASEGT. The CDR3 is 16 residues long. V lost 2 bases to trimming and J lost 0 bases, with 12 bases between them. CDR3 DNA: TGTGCCAGCAGTGAAATTGCAGGCTCTAGCACAGATACGCAGTATTTT. This encodes CASSEIAGSSTDTQYF.

The genes are TRBV10-1 and TRBJ2-2; TRBD1 might be the D (7 bases). The CDR3 totals 17 residues. V lost 8 bases to trimming and J lost 3 bases, with 22 bases between them. Germline V gene lookup returns CDR1 WNHNN and CDR2 SYGVQD (reference sequence). This CDR3 is CASGTEQGGYDTGELFF. As DNA, the CDR3 is TGCGCCAGCGGAACTGAGCAGGGGGGATACGACACCGGGGAGCTGTTTTTT.

The CDR3 here is CAIERSGTGGGYTF. CDR3 coding DNA: TGTGCCATTGAACGTTCCGGGACAGGGGGTGGCTACACCTTC. The chain recombines TRBV6-1 with TRBJ1-2; 11 positions agree with TRBD1. CDR3 length: 14 amino acids. Germline-derived CDR1 and CDR2 are MNHNS and SASEGT. V lost 10 bases, J lost 7 bases, and 11 bases stayed unmatched.

The genes are TRBV2 and TRBJ2-2; D is unclear. The CDR3 is 14 residues long. The germline V gene encodes CDR1 SNHLY and CDR2 FYNNEI. Trimming took 4 bases from V and 3 from J, leaving 9 bases between them. The CDR3 nucleotides are TGTGCCAGCAGTGTCTGGCAGGACACCGGGGAGCTGTTTTTT. It specifies CASSVWQDTGELFF.

This chain joins TRBV2 and TRBJ1-2, with TRBD1 identical over 8 bases. Germline V gives CDR1 SNHLY, CDR2 FYNNEI. The V and J ends lost 5 bases and 6 bases, in that order; junction bases with no gene match: 2. The CDR3 loop spans 12 amino acids. CDR3 bases: TGTGCCAGCAGTTGGACAGGGAATGGCTACACCTTC. Amino acid sequence: CASSWTGNGYTF.

The chain joins TRBV12-5 to TRBJ2-5; D uncertain. V lost 6 bases and J 1 base, leaving 15 bases between the germline ends. The CDR3 sequence is 15 residues long. CDR1 is LGHNT and CDR2 is FRNRAP in the germline V gene. The CDR3 coding sequence is TGTGCTAGTGGCCCCGGGCTGCCGGTCCAAGAGACCCAGTACTTC. As protein: CASGPGLPVQETQYF.

This rearrangement joins TRBV6-5 to TRBJ1-6; D not certain. Germline CDR1 is MNHEY and CDR2 is SVGAGI. The CDR3 runs to 16 residues. V shed 1 base and J shed 10 bases, with 17 bases lying between them. DNA for the CDR3: TGTGCCAGCAGTTACTTTTCGGGAGATGCTGGGTCACCCCTCCACTTT. This gives the protein CASSYFSGDAGSPLHF.

About this clone itself: The junction departs from germline at one end; a sequencing error may be responsible. The chain combines TRBV7-7 with TRBJ2-1; D may be TRBD1 (5 bases). The CDR3 is 13 residues long. Germline CDR1 and CDR2: SSHAT and FNYEAQ (reference sequence). This CDR3 is CASSLDRNNEQFF. The CDR3 bases are TGTGCTAGCAGCTTAGACAGAAACAATGAGCAGTTCTTC.

The chain carries TRBV7-3 and TRBJ2-7; 7 positions match TRBD1. The CDR3 has 13 amino acids. With 5 bases clipped from V and 7 bases from J, the junction kept 8 bases outside the gene matches. Germline CDR1 is SGHTA and CDR2 is FQGTGA. The chain's CDR3 is CASSARQGGEQYF. In nucleotides, the CDR3 is TGTGCCAGCAGCGCAAGACAGGGCGGGGAGCAGTACTTC. Full variable domain (missing parts from reference TRBV7-3 and TRBJ2-7): GAGVSQTPSNKVTEKGKYVELRCDPISGHTALYWYRQSLGQGPEFLIYFQGTGAADDSGLPNDRFFAVRPEGSVSTLKIQRTERGDSAVYLCASSARQGGEQYFGPGTRLTVT.

This clone came up once. The chain has TRBV7-6 and TRBJ1-5, with 8 bases identical to TRBD1. CDR1 is SGHVS, CDR2 FNYEAQ, per germline. The trim removed 5 bases at V and 5 bases at J, leaving 8 bases unmatched. The CDR3 runs to 15 residues. The DNA for the CDR3 is TGTGCCAGCAGCCCCGGGGCAGGGGGCTATCAGCCCCAGCATTTT. It codes for CASSPGAGGYQPQHF.

This sequence joins TRBV4-2 and TRBJ1-4; 9 bases line up with TRBD1. The CDR3 consists of 14 residues. J lost 6 bases, V lost 4 bases, and 3 bases had no gene match. Germline-derived CDR1 and CDR2 are LGHNA and YNFKEQ. The CDR3 nucleotides read TGTGCCAGCAGCCGCAGACAGGGGGATGAAAAACTGTTTTTT. It is translated as CASSRRQGDEKLFF.

V is TRBV4-3 and J is TRBJ1-5, with no clear D. The length of the CDR3 is 13 residues. The germline V and J ends were trimmed by 0 bases and 3 bases, with 3 bases remaining between them. Germline-derived CDR1 and CDR2 are LGHNA and YSLEER. Here the CDR3 reads CASSQDLNQPQHF. The CDR3 DNA sequence: TGCGCCAGCAGCCAAGATCTCAATCAGCCCCAGCATTTT.

The chain uses TRBV7-2 and TRBJ2-5; TRBD1 matches 9 bases. The CDR3 extends over 14 amino acids. Germline CDR1 SGHTA, CDR2 FQGNSA. V lost 5 bases, J lost 5 bases, and 6 bases stayed unmatched. CDR3 sequence: CASSPLTGGETQYF. The DNA of the CDR3 is TGTGCCAGCAGCCCACTAACAGGGGGCGAGACCCAGTACTTC.

The chain combines TRBV5-1 with TRBJ2-1, with D perhaps being TRBD1 or TRBD2 (5 bases each). V lost 7 bases and J 5 bases, leaving 13 bases between the germline ends. Per the germline V gene, CDR1 is SGHRS and CDR2 is YFSETQ. The CDR3 has 13 residues. DNA for the CDR3: TGCGCCAGCTCAAGGGGAGCGGACAATGAGCAGTTCTTC. Residues: CASSRGADNEQFF. The complete variable domain, with remaining parts taken from reference TRBV5-1 and TRBJ2-1, reads KAGVTQTPRYLIKTRGQQVTLSCSPISGHRSVSWYQQTPGQGLQFLFEYFSETQRNKGNFPGRFSGRQFSNSRSEMNVSTLELGDSALYLCASSRGADNEQFFGPGTRLTVL.

This chain links TRBV12-5 with TRBJ2-3; TRBD1 aligns across 7 bases. Germline-derived CDR1 and CDR2 are LGHNT and FRNRAP. The CDR3 contains 17 residues. V dropped 0 bases and J dropped 8; count of bases not matched to a gene: 14. As DNA, the CDR3 is TGTGCTAGTGGTTTGGTAATGGGCAGGGGGTTTGCACTTACGCAGTATTTT. Translated: CASGLVMGRGFALTQYF. The whole variable domain, filled in from reference TRBV12-5 and TRBJ2-3, reads DARVTQTPRHKVTEMGQEVTMRCQPILGHNTVFWYRQTMMQGLELLAYFRNRAPLDDSGMPKDRFSAEMPDATLATLKIQPSEPRDSAVYFCASGLVMGRGFALTQYFGPGTRLTVL.

This clone was recorded only once. The chain joins TRBV19 to TRBJ1-1; D perhaps matches TRBD1 (6 bases). The ends were cut back, 6 bases at V and 6 bases at J, with 17 bases in the middle. The CDR3 length is 14 residues. CDR1 is LNHDA, CDR2 SQIVND, per germline (reference sequence). The CDR3: CASSEGGRGPEAFF. CDR3 in DNA: TGTGCCAGTAGCGAGGGGGGGAGGGGCCCTGAAGCTTTCTTT. The full variable domain, with the rest looked up from reference TRBV19 and TRBJ1-1, is DGGITQSPKYLFRKEGQNVTLSCEQNLNHDAMYWYRQDPGQGLRLIYYSQIVNDFQKGDIAEGYSVSREKKESFPLTVTSAQKNPTAFYLCASSEGGRGPEAFFGQGTRLTVV.

This chain uses TRBV7-6 with TRBJ2-6; no clear D. Germline CDR1 reads SGHVS; CDR2 reads FNYEAQ. The ends were cut back, 0 bases at V and 0 bases at J, with 6 bases in the middle. The CDR3 is 16 amino acids. The CDR3 is CASSLARFSGANVLTF. In DNA form, the CDR3 reads TGTGCCAGCAGCTTAGCGCGATTCTCTGGGGCCAACGTCCTGACTTTC.